Below are 30 T cell receptor beta chains sequenced from a single sample in a study of blood T cell repertoires in COVID-19. Some clones are missing from TCRdb's copy, which holds only in-frame ones; the method was immunoSEQ multiplex PCR. The table records over 150,000 clones, about 88% of them present only once. Sequenced material: PBMCs or T cells enriched from blood (not recorded which). These receptors all stem from a man between 50 and 59 years old who had recovered from COVID-19.

This chain uses TRBV6-2 or TRBV6-3 with TRBJ1-2; D is unresolved. The CDR3 covers 14 residues. The V end was cut by 0 bases, the J end by 4 bases, with 9 bases between. Looked up from germline, CDR1 is MNHEY and CDR2 is SVGEGT. CDR3 amino acids: CASSYSRGPYGYTF. Here the CDR3 DNA reads TGTGCCAGCAGTTACTCGCGGGGTCCCTATGGCTACACCTTC.

This chain uses TRBV7-8 with TRBJ2-1; no definite D call. The CDR3 extends over 16 amino acids. Deletions cut 5 bases from V and 0 bases from J, with 14 bases between. Germline assignment: CDR1 SGHVS and CDR2 FQNEAQ. The CDR3 region is CASSGLTPSSYNEQFF. The DNA of the CDR3 is TGTGCCAGCAGCGGGTTAACTCCTAGCTCCTACAATGAGCAGTTCTTC.

For the CDR3, the DNA is TGCAGCGCCCAAGCGGGGGGGACCGGGGAGCTGTTTTTT. Translating it yields CSAQAGGTGELFF. This chain joins TRBV29-1 and TRBJ2-2; TRBD2 matches at 10 bases. V lost 7 bases, J lost 5 bases, and 4 bases stayed unmatched. Germline CDR1 SQVTM, CDR2 ANQGSEA. The CDR3 runs to 13 residues.

J is TRBJ2-5 and V is TRBV6-2 or TRBV6-3, with 10 nucleotides matching TRBD2. V lost 3 bases, J lost 5 bases, and 6 bases stayed unmatched. CDR1 MNHEY and CDR2 SVGEGT come from the germline V gene. The CDR3 is 15 residues long. The CDR3 sequence is CASSYISGGLETQYF. In nucleotides, the CDR3 is TGTGCCAGCAGTTATATTAGCGGGGGGCTGGAGACCCAGTACTTC.

The chain recombines TRBV7-2 with TRBJ1-5; D ambiguous. This CDR3 has 15 amino acids. Trimming took off 4 bases at V and 1 base at J, with 11 bases between the two ends. Per the germline V gene, CDR1 is SGHTA and CDR2 is FQGNSA. CDR3 DNA sequence: TGTGCCAGCAGCTCTGCGGCAGTCAGCAATCAGCCCCAGCATTTT. As protein: CASSSAAVSNQPQHF. The variable domain in full, completed from reference TRBV7-2 and TRBJ1-5, reads GAGVSQSPSNKVTEKGKDVELRCDPISGHTALYWYRQSLGQGLEFLIYFQGNSAPDKSGLPSDRFSAERTGGSVSTLTIQRTQQEDSAVYLCASSSAAVSNQPQHFGDGTRLSIL.

The chain is built from TRBV13 and TRBJ1-1, with TRBD1 matching 8 bases. J was trimmed by 7 bases and V by 4 bases; bases with no gene match: 8. The CDR3 is 14 residues long. Looked up from germline, CDR1 is PRHDT and CDR2 is FYEKMQ (reference sequence). The CDR3 bases are TGTGCCAGCAGCTCCGGGGACAGGTCCAGTGAAGCTTTCTTT. This encodes CASSSGDRSSEAFF.

This clone was found a few times. The gene calls are TRBV30 and TRBJ2-1, with D maybe TRBD1 (5 bases). The CDR3 contains 12 residues. Trimming shortened V by 4 bases and J by 4 bases, and 8 bases separated the two germline ends. CDR1 GTSNPN and CDR2 SVGIG come from the germline V gene (reference sequence). CDR3 loop: CAWTGNYNEQFF. The DNA of the CDR3 is TGTGCCTGGACAGGGAATTACAATGAGCAGTTCTTC.

The chain uses TRBV19 and TRBJ1-2; D might be TRBD1 (5 bases). The CDR3 spans 14 residues. Between the trimmed V and J ends, which lost 1 base and 4 bases, there was a span of 10 bases. Germline CDR1 is LNHDA and CDR2 is SQIVND (reference sequence). CDR3 region: CASSIGIQGYGYTF. CDR3 bases: TGTGCCAGTAGTATAGGTATCCAGGGCTATGGCTACACCTTC.

The rearrangement links TRBV2 to TRBJ2-3; D is unclear. The CDR3 length is 14 residues. Trimming took 7 bases from V and 0 from J, leaving 11 bases between them. Germline V gene data show CDR1 as SNHLY and CDR2 as FYNNEI. CDR3 DNA sequence: TGTGCCAGCAAGGCGGCAGCAAGCACAGATACGCAGTATTTT. Translated, it gives CASKAAASTDTQYF.

The sample holds a few counts of this clone. The chain uses TRBV7-9 and TRBJ1-1; D gene unclear. CDR3 length: 17 amino acids. V shed 6 bases and J shed 1 base, with 21 bases lying between them. Germline V gene lookup returns CDR1 SEHNR and CDR2 FQNEAQ (reference sequence). CDR3 residues: CASRHPPVKRQNTEAFF. CDR3 DNA: TGTGCCAGCAGACACCCCCCTGTGAAACGCCAGAACACTGAAGCTTTCTTT.

The sample holds one count of this clone. This chain joins TRBV9 and TRBJ1-2; D is perhaps TRBD1 (6 bases). Trimming shortened V by 0 bases and J by 7 bases, and 10 bases separated the two germline ends. Germline V gene sequence: CDR1 SGDLS, CDR2 YYNGEE. The CDR3 runs 13 residues. CDR3 residues: CASSVGTDGGYTF. For the CDR3, the DNA is TGTGCCAGCAGCGTAGGGACAGACGGTGGCTACACCTTC.

CDR3 coding DNA: TGTGCCAGCAGGGGCGGGAGCAATCAGCCCCAGCATTTT. This sequence encodes CASRGGSNQPQHF. The V gene is TRBV7-2, the J gene TRBJ1-5, with no clear D. The CDR3 totals 13 residues. The V end lost 6 bases, the J end lost 1 base, and 7 bases lay between the germline ends. CDR1 is SGHTA and CDR2 is FQGNSA in the germline V gene.

The CDR3 nucleotides read TGCGCCAGCAGTAGTACGAACACCGGGGAGCTGTTTTTT. Its protein is CASSSTNTGELFF. The rearrangement joins TRBV5-1 to TRBJ2-2; D call uncertain. The CDR3 is 13 amino acids. V was shortened by 5 bases and J by 0 bases, with 5 bases between the two germline ends. Germline loops: CDR1 SGHRS, CDR2 YFSETQ.

The genes are TRBV18 and TRBJ1-1, with 7 bases lining up with TRBD1. Germline loops: CDR1 KGHSH, CDR2 LQKENI. The CDR3 is 14 amino acids. Unmatched junction bases numbered 6, after V lost 5 bases and J lost 3 bases. The CDR3 DNA sequence: TGTGCCAGCTCATCCGGACAGGACTACACTGAAGCTTTCTTT. Its protein is CASSSGQDYTEAFF.

This sequence joins TRBV3-1 (or the pseudogene TRBV3-2) and TRBJ2-1; 7 bases are a match to TRBD2. V lost 4 bases, J lost 3 bases, and 3 bases stayed unmatched. The CDR3 covers 14 residues. Looked up from germline, CDR1 is LGHDT and CDR2 is YNNKEL (reference sequence). CDR3 bases: TGTGCCAGCAGCCGAGGCGGGGGCTACAATGAGCAGTTCTTC. Its translation is CASSRGGGYNEQFF.

Worth noting for this clone: The identical CDR3 is also encoded by other nucleotide sequences in the sample. The genes are TRBV15 and TRBJ1-4; no firm D call. Trimming took 3 bases from V and 0 from J, leaving 8 bases between them. This CDR3 comprises 15 residues. Germline V gene sequence: CDR1 LNHNV, CDR2 YYDKDF (reference sequence). Here the CDR3 DNA reads TGTGCCACCAGCAGGACAACCGCAACTAATGAAAAACTGTTTTTT. This encodes CATSRTTATNEKLFF.

The rearrangement uses TRBV19 and TRBJ1-5, with D unclear. Per germline, CDR1 LNHDA and CDR2 SQIVND (reference sequence). Trimming took 6 bases from V and 2 from J, leaving 14 bases between them. This CDR3 comprises 15 residues. CDR3 DNA: TGTGCCAGTAGGAATTTGGGGAGGGGCAATCAGCCCCAGCATTTT. Protein sequence: CASRNLGRGNQPQHF.

This clone was seen only once. The chain combines TRBV25-1 with TRBJ1-2, with D uncertain. This CDR3 contains 14 residues. CDR1 is MGHDK, CDR2 SYGVNS, per germline. Trimming removed 5 bases at V and 3 bases at J, with 13 bases between. In nucleotides, the CDR3 is TGTGCCAGCAGTCCCCCCCTCCCGGACTATGGCTACACCTTC. Protein sequence: CASSPPLPDYGYTF.

The chain couples TRBV6-5 to TRBJ1-5; D is undetermined. From germline, CDR1 is MNHEY and CDR2 SVGAGI. The CDR3 contains 14 residues. The ends were cut back, 5 bases at V and 2 bases at J, with 10 bases in the middle. The CDR3 DNA follows: TGTGCCAGCAGTCGGAGGGCGGGCAATCAGCCCCAGCATTTT. Protein product: CASSRRAGNQPQHF.

This clone was observed a few times. The V call is TRBV9, the J call TRBJ2-1; 14 nucleotides line up with TRBD2. CDR1 is SGDLS and CDR2 is YYNGEE in the germline V gene. The CDR3 is made up of 17 amino acids. Losses at the gene ends were 5 bases for V and 1 base for J; bases not matched to a gene: 5. CDR3 sequence reads: CASSDGTSGGSYNEQFF. The CDR3 DNA reads TGTGCCAGCAGTGATGGGACTAGCGGGGGATCCTACAATGAGCAGTTCTTC.

The V and J genes are TRBV6-1 and TRBJ2-7; 7 nucleotides agree with TRBD1. V shed 3 bases, J shed 7 bases, and the junction held 6 bases outside the gene matches. CDR1 is MNHNS, CDR2 SASEGT, per germline. The CDR3 contains 13 residues. The CDR3 here is CASSDVTGREQYF. CDR3 bases: TGTGCCAGCAGTGACGTGACAGGGCGGGAGCAGTACTTC.

The CDR3 here is CATSRAQTGTYGYTF. The CDR3 coding sequence is TGTGCCACCAGCAGAGCCCAGACAGGGACTTATGGCTACACCTTC. V and J are TRBV15 and TRBJ1-2; TRBD1 matches at 7 bases. This CDR3 comprises 15 residues. Trimming at V came to 1 base and at J to 5 bases, leaving 7 bases not matched to a gene. Germline V gives CDR1 LNHNV, CDR2 YYDKDF (reference sequence). Based on the CDR3 plus reference TRBV15 and TRBJ1-2, the full variable domain is DAMVIQNPRYQVTQFGKPVTLSCSQTLNHNVMYWYQQKSSQAPKLLFHYYDKDFNNEADTPDNFQSRRPNTSFCFLDIRSPGLGDTAMYLCATSRAQTGTYGYTFGSGTRLTVV.

V and J are TRBV3-1 (or the pseudogene TRBV3-2) and TRBJ1-2; D call uncertain. CDR3 length equals 14 residues. V lost 0 bases, J lost 2 bases, and 7 bases lay in between. Germline V gives CDR1 LGHDT, CDR2 YNNKEL (reference sequence). The CDR3 DNA reads TGTGCCAGCAGCCAAGAGTCCCAGAACTATGGCTACACCTTC. Protein: CASSQESQNYGYTF.

The V and J genes are TRBV7-9 and TRBJ1-4; 7 bases are shared with TRBD1. Germline-derived CDR1 and CDR2 are SEHNR and FQNEAQ (reference sequence). V lost 5 bases to trimming and J lost 1 base; unmatched junction nucleotides: 4. This CDR3 is 15 amino acids long. The CDR3 protein is CASSHTGETNEKLFF. The CDR3 region has the DNA TGTGCCAGCAGCCATACAGGGGAAACTAATGAAAAACTGTTTTTT.

The chain recombines TRBV28 with TRBJ1-4; TRBD1 matches 11 bases. Germline-derived CDR1 and CDR2 are MDHEN and SYDVKM. The CDR3 has 16 residues. With V trimmed by 4 bases and J by 3 bases, 4 bases remained unmatched. The CDR3 spells CASSWTGGKANEKLFF. The CDR3 coding sequence is TGTGCCAGCAGTTGGACAGGGGGCAAGGCTAATGAAAAACTGTTTTTT.

The V and J genes are TRBV3-1 (or the pseudogene TRBV3-2) and TRBJ2-3, with TRBD2 matching over 14 bases. The CDR3 spans 18 residues. V gave up 2 bases and J gave up 5 bases; unmatched junction bases: 9. CDR1 is LGHDT and CDR2 is YNNKEL in the germline V gene (reference sequence). The CDR3 protein is CASSQNMGLAGVGDTQYF. Here the CDR3 DNA reads TGTGCCAGCAGCCAAAATATGGGACTAGCGGGGGTGGGAGATACGCAGTATTTT.

The rearrangement uses TRBV5-5 and TRBJ2-1; 8 bases fit TRBD1. Germline values: CDR1 SGHKS, CDR2 YYEKEE (reference sequence). The CDR3 sequence is 15 residues long. J lost 1 base, V lost 3 bases, and 3 bases had no gene match. CDR3 protein: CASSYGQGSYNEQFF. Written as DNA, the CDR3 is TGTGCCAGCAGCTACGGACAGGGATCCTACAATGAGCAGTTCTTC.

The chain recombines TRBV3-1 (or the pseudogene TRBV3-2) with TRBJ2-1, with 11 bases lining up with TRBD1. CDR1 and CDR2 (germline): LGHDT, YNNKEL (reference sequence). This CDR3 has 15 amino acids. V lost 5 bases to trimming and J lost 8 bases; unmatched junction nucleotides: 8. The CDR3 here is CASSEDRGRSHEQFF. CDR3 bases: TGTGCCAGCAGCGAGGACAGGGGGCGCTCGCATGAGCAGTTCTTC.

The chain carries TRBV5-8 and TRBJ1-4, with D possibly being TRBD1 (5 bases). Between the trimmed V and J ends, which lost 1 base and 10 bases, there was a span of 5 bases. This CDR3 has 11 amino acids. Germline V lookup: CDR1 SGHTS, CDR2 YDEGEE. The CDR3 nucleotides read TGTGCCAGCAGCTTGAGGGGAAAACTGTTTTTT. This encodes CASSLRGKLFF.

This clone was seen a single time. CDR3 in amino acids: CASSYQGVAGELFF. CDR3 nucleotides: TGTGCCAGCAGTTATCAGGGGGTGGCCGGGGAGCTGTTTTTT. The gene calls are TRBV6-5 and TRBJ2-2; TRBD1 aligns across 7 bases. The germline CDR1 and CDR2 sequences are MNHEY and SVGAGI. V was clipped by 3 bases and J by 6 bases; unmatched bases: 4. The CDR3 length is 14 residues.